What follows are 29 T cell receptor beta chains derived from one specimen sequenced in a study of PD-L1 blockade in urothelial cancer. Time point denoted: pretreatment peripheral blood. Measured with immunoSEQ multiplex PCR; TCRdb has only the in-frame clones, and not every one. The data show over 75,000 clones, around 85% seen once. The sample consisted of PBMCs, taken around atezolizumab (anti-PD-L1) treatment. The receptors come from a man in his sixties with urothelial cancer.

In its sample, this clone was seen a few times. This chain uses TRBV28 with TRBJ2-7, with unresolved D. V was pared by 2 bases and J by 2 bases, with 10 bases between. The CDR3 totals 14 residues. Germline-derived CDR1 and CDR2 are MDHEN and SYDVKM. The CDR3 spells CASSLRFSAYEQYF. The CDR3 DNA follows: TGTGCCAGCAGTTTACGGTTTAGTGCCTACGAGCAGTACTTC.

This rearrangement joins TRBV4-2 to TRBJ2-1; a weak D match, TRBD2 (6 bases). Germline assignment: CDR1 LGHNA and CDR2 YNFKEQ. This CDR3 contains 13 residues. The V and J ends lost 4 bases and 8 bases respectively, with 12 bases between them. The CDR3 DNA is TGTGCCAGCAGCCCGACTAGGGCCGATGAGCAGTTCTTC. Translation gives CASSPTRADEQFF.

V usage is TRBV7-2 and J usage is TRBJ2-7; D perhaps matches TRBD2 (5 bases). In germline, CDR1 is SGHTA, CDR2 FQGNSA. This CDR3 is 14 amino acids long. V was trimmed by 1 base and J by 1 base, leaving 8 bases between them. The CDR3 DNA reads TGTGCCAGCAGCTTAGGGCTAGCTTCCTACGAGCAGTACTTC. Its translation is CASSLGLASYEQYF.

The chain couples TRBV29-1 to TRBJ2-4, with 9 bases that match TRBD2. This CDR3 is built from 12 residues. V shed 6 bases and J 6 bases; nucleotides not matched to a gene: 3. Looked up from germline, CDR1 is SQVTM and CDR2 is ANQGSEA. The CDR3 here is CSVPGLANIQYF. CDR3 DNA: TGCAGCGTGCCGGGACTAGCAAACATTCAGTACTTC.

CDR3 in amino acids: CASSLGLAGINEQFF. CDR3 nucleotide sequence: TGCGCCAGCAGCCTGGGACTAGCGGGGATCAATGAGCAGTTCTTC. The rearrangement joins TRBV5-1 to TRBJ2-1; TRBD2 aligns across 13 bases. V dropped 4 bases and J dropped 6; count of bases not matched to a gene: 4. The CDR3 spans 15 residues. Germline values: CDR1 SGHRS, CDR2 YFSETQ.

This clone was counted a single time. V gene TRBV5-1 combines with J gene TRBJ1-5; D gene uncertain. V was trimmed by 5 bases and J by 1 base, leaving 10 bases between them. CDR3 length: 14 amino acids. The germline V gene has CDR1 SGHRS and CDR2 YFSETQ. CDR3 loop: CASREGQSNQPQHF. Written as DNA, the CDR3 is TGCGCCAGCAGGGAGGGCCAGAGCAATCAGCCCCAGCATTTT.

The rearrangement links TRBV5-1 to TRBJ1-3; TRBD1 matches at 10 bases. This CDR3 contains 17 residues. Losses at the gene ends were 3 bases for V and 0 bases for J; bases not matched to a gene: 6. The germline gives CDR1 SGHRS, CDR2 YFSETQ. The CDR3 protein is CASSSGQGDPSGNTIYF. CDR3 DNA: TGCGCCAGCAGCTCAGGACAGGGGGACCCCTCTGGAAACACCATATATTTT.

The chain has TRBV6-6 and TRBJ2-3; D perhaps matches TRBD1 (7 bases). V lost 4 bases and J lost 0, with 11 bases in between. CDR3 length: 15 residues. From germline, CDR1 is MNHNY and CDR2 SVGAGI (reference sequence). CDR3 sequence: CASSSRDSSTDTQYF. CDR3 in DNA: TGTGCCAGCAGTTCGCGGGACAGCAGCACAGATACGCAGTATTTT.

This chain links TRBV6-6 with TRBJ2-7, with D tentatively TRBD2 (5 bases). V dropped 10 bases and J dropped 6 bases, with 16 bases sitting between them. Germline V gives CDR1 MNHNY, CDR2 SVGAGI (reference sequence). This CDR3 has 12 amino acids. The CDR3 is CATISQRGEQYF. The DNA of the CDR3 is TGTGCCACCATCTCTCAACGGGGCGAGCAGTACTTC.

The chain links TRBV6-6 to TRBJ2-3; tentatively, D is TRBD2 (6 bases). In germline, CDR1 is MNHNY, CDR2 SVGAGI (reference sequence). CDR3 size: 14 residues. V lost 7 bases and J lost 1, with 12 bases in between. CDR3 protein: CASTPPGGTDTQYF. The CDR3 DNA reads TGTGCCAGCACGCCGCCGGGAGGCACAGATACGCAGTATTTT.

The J gene is TRBJ1-1, the V gene TRBV6-5; TRBD1 agrees at 7 bases. Per germline, CDR1 MNHEY and CDR2 SVGAGI. The V segment lost 7 bases and the J segment 3 bases; nucleotides outside the gene matches: 8. The CDR3 has 14 residues. The CDR3 region has the DNA TGTGCCAGCACCCTGGACAGGAGGGACACTGAAGCTTTCTTT. This gives the protein CASTLDRRDTEAFF.

The CDR3 DNA sequence: TGTGCCTGGAGTCGGGGTGGGCATGGCTACACCTTC. It codes for CAWSRGGHGYTF. The chain employs TRBV30 and TRBJ1-2; the D is unclear. The CDR3 has 12 amino acids. The V end was cut by 2 bases, the J end by 6 bases, with 10 bases between. The germline V gene encodes CDR1 GTSNPN and CDR2 SVGIG (reference sequence).

The chain uses TRBV2 and TRBJ2-7; the match to TRBD2 covers 12 bases. The V segment lost 5 bases and the J segment 5 bases; nucleotides outside the gene matches: 4. The length of the CDR3 is 14 residues. The germline V gene has CDR1 SNHLY and CDR2 FYNNEI. In DNA form, the CDR3 reads TGTGCCAGCAGTACTAGCGGGGGGTCGAACGAGCAGTACTTC. Protein: CASSTSGGSNEQYF.

The chain is built from TRBV4-2 and TRBJ2-7, with a possible D match to TRBD1 (5 bases). In germline, CDR1 is LGHNA, CDR2 YNFKEQ. Trimming shortened V by 1 base and J by 3 bases, and 10 bases separated the two germline ends. This CDR3 is 14 amino acids long. Written as DNA, the CDR3 is TGTGCCAGCAGCCAAGCAGGCCAGGGCTACGAGCAGTACTTC. Its protein is CASSQAGQGYEQYF.

The CDR3 DNA reads TGTGCCAGCAGTATCCCCCAGGGCGCCGGAGGGAAACTGTTTTTT. As protein: CASSIPQGAGGKLFF. The chain joins TRBV6-1 to TRBJ1-4, with a weak D call TRBD1 (5 bases). From germline, CDR1 is MNHNS and CDR2 SASEGT. V lost 5 bases, J lost 11 bases, and 21 bases lay in between. This CDR3 has 15 amino acids.

V is TRBV27 and J is TRBJ2-7; 9 bases are shared with TRBD1. CDR3 length: 13 amino acids. The germline gives CDR1 MNHEY, CDR2 SMNVEV (reference sequence). The trim removed 8 bases at V and 5 bases at J, leaving 7 bases unmatched. DNA for the CDR3: TGTGCCAGCGGTCGGACAGGGGTGGACGAGCAGTACTTC. It codes for CASGRTGVDEQYF.

CDR3 nucleotides: TGTGCCAGCAGTCCGGACGGGACAGGGGACCTTGGCACAGATACGCAGTATTTT. It is translated as CASSPDGTGDLGTDTQYF. The chain carries TRBV5-6 and TRBJ2-3, with TRBD1 identical over 10 bases. The junction had 13 bases not matched to a gene; V was cut back by 5 bases and J by 1 base. CDR1 is SGHDT, CDR2 YYEEEE, per germline. This CDR3 spans 18 amino acids.

This clone was found once. At one of its ends the junction is not consistent with the germline gene, which may arise from a read error. V gene TRBV6-5 combines with J gene TRBJ2-5; 11 positions agree with TRBD2. CDR3 length: 16 amino acids. Germline V CDR1 and CDR2: MNHEY, SVGAGI. CDR3 residues: CASSYSTSGSGGDQHF. The CDR3 region has the DNA TGTGCCAGCAGTTACTCGACCTCTGGTAGCGGGGGGGACCAGCACTTC.

V usage is TRBV19 and J usage is TRBJ1-2; TRBD1 agrees at 10 bases. The V and J ends lost 5 bases and 5 bases, in that order; junction bases with no gene match: 14. Germline loops: CDR1 LNHDA, CDR2 SQIVND (reference sequence). The CDR3 is 17 amino acids. CDR3 residues: CASSPMGQGTLLYGYTF. CDR3 DNA: TGTGCCAGTAGTCCAATGGGACAGGGGACCCTCCTATATGGCTACACCTTC.

The chain links TRBV5-8 to TRBJ1-1; D is unresolved. CDR3 size: 16 residues. Trimming shortened V by 1 base and J by 4 bases, and 17 bases separated the two germline ends. CDR1 SGHTS and CDR2 YDEGEE come from the germline V gene. CDR3 residues: CASSLTRDRISTEAFF. The CDR3 nucleotides read TGTGCCAGCAGCTTGACCCGGGATCGGATCAGCACTGAAGCTTTCTTT.

This clone was counted a single time. The chain couples TRBV7-6 to TRBJ2-1; a weak D match, TRBD1 (6 bases). V was shortened by 1 base and J by 8 bases, with 9 bases between the two germline ends. CDR1 is SGHVS, CDR2 FNYEAQ, per germline. This CDR3 has 13 amino acids. DNA for the CDR3: TGTGCCAGCAGCTTAGATACAGGGCATGAGCAGTTCTTC. It encodes CASSLDTGHEQFF.

This clone was picked up one time. The rearrangement uses TRBV2 and TRBJ2-5, with D perhaps TRBD1 (6 bases). The germline V and J ends were trimmed by 4 bases and 3 bases, with 15 bases remaining between them. The CDR3 is 15 residues long. Germline values: CDR1 SNHLY, CDR2 FYNNEI. CDR3 residues: CASSVFPGAKETQYF. CDR3 DNA sequence: TGTGCCAGCAGTGTCTTTCCAGGGGCGAAAGAGACCCAGTACTTC.

This chain connects TRBV7-8 to TRBJ2-3, with 8 bases identical to TRBD2. The V gene's germline CDR1 is SGHVS and CDR2 FQNEAQ. The trim removed 5 bases at V and 2 bases at J, leaving 6 bases unmatched. The CDR3 has 15 amino acids. CDR3 residues: CASSQRGPDTDTQYF. In nucleotides, the CDR3 is TGTGCCAGCAGCCAGCGGGGGCCGGACACAGATACGCAGTATTTT.

V gene TRBV1 combines with J gene TRBJ2-3; TRBD2 is the table's D call, not checked against the DNA. TRBV1 corresponds to a pseudogene. This CDR3 has 16 residues. Here the CDR3 DNA reads TGCACCAGCAGCCAGGTCCGGGAGGGCCCCTCGTATACGCAGTATTTT. This encodes CTSSQVREGPSYTQYF.

This clone came up a few times. The CDR3, as DNA: TGCGCCAGCAGCTTGGAAGCGGGACCTAACTATGGCTACACCTTC. Its translation: CASSLEAGPNYGYTF. The gene calls are TRBV5-1 and TRBJ1-2; tentatively, D is TRBD1 (5 bases). The CDR3 contains 15 residues. Germline values: CDR1 SGHRS, CDR2 YFSETQ. Trimming took off 0 bases at V and 0 bases at J, with 9 bases between the two ends.

V usage is TRBV11-2 and J usage is TRBJ2-5, with a possible D match to TRBD2 (7 bases). V was pared by 1 base and J by 1 base, with 13 bases between. The CDR3 totals 16 residues. Germline assignment: CDR1 SGHAT and CDR2 FQNNGV. The CDR3 here is CASSLGGGGFQETQYF. CDR3 nucleotides: TGTGCCAGCAGCTTAGGAGGGGGGGGCTTCCAAGAGACCCAGTACTTC. Together with reference TRBV11-2 and TRBJ2-5, the CDR3 gives the full variable domain: EAGVAQSPRYKIIEKRQSVAFWCNPISGHATLYWYQQILGQGPKLLIQFQNNGVVDDSQLPKDRFSAERLKGVDSTLKIQPAKLEDSAVYLCASSLGGGGFQETQYFGPGTRLLVL.

DNA for the CDR3: TGTGCCAGCAGCTTGGGAGGGAGGGTCACCTACAATGAGCAGTTCTTC. Its protein product is CASSLGGRVTYNEQFF. This chain uses TRBV5-4 with TRBJ2-1, with 7 bases fitting TRBD2. Germline loops: CDR1 SGHNT, CDR2 YYREEE (reference sequence). CDR3 length: 16 amino acids. V was clipped by 0 bases and J by 2 bases; unmatched bases: 5.

This rearrangement joins TRBV2 to TRBJ2-4; TRBD1 agrees at 7 bases. J was trimmed by 0 bases and V by 8 bases; bases with no gene match: 7. Germline V gene data show CDR1 as SNHLY and CDR2 as FYNNEI. CDR3 length: 15 amino acids. The CDR3 sequence: CASYRDSLAKNIQYF. The CDR3, as DNA: TGTGCCAGCTACCGGGACAGCTTAGCCAAAAACATTCAGTACTTC.

The DNA of the CDR3 is TGTGCCAGCGTCCGGGACAATAGAGCAGATACGCAGTATTTT. It specifies CASVRDNRADTQYF. V and J are TRBV6-1 and TRBJ2-3, with a tentative D call TRBD1 (6 bases). Germline assignment: CDR1 MNHNS and CDR2 SASEGT. Between the trimmed V and J ends, which lost 8 bases and 4 bases, there was a span of 16 bases. This CDR3 has 14 amino acids.